A single sample is the source of the 21 T cell receptor beta chains below, sequenced in a study of T cells after yellow fever vaccination (dated by TCRdb to between 2019 and 2020). This specimen's treatment or condition label, interpreted: live attenuated yellow fever vaccine strain. Library preparation employed 5' RACE. TCRdb names Illumina HiSeq 2500 as the instrument used. TCRdb redid the processing of the public reads, applying fastp at Q25 and MiXCR, and retained in-frame beta chains. When rows share a CDR3 protein, they turn into one entry using the most common DNA and genes. The sample records 240,000 or so distinct CDR3 sequences, about 7.1% of which are singletons. The biggest ten clones account for about 0.9% of the sample. The sample in question was CD4+ T cells sorted from PBMCs, obtained 15 days after the yellow fever booster vaccination. The receptors were gathered from a man aged 25 to 45 who received the YFV17D yellow fever vaccine.

This clonotype has a handful of counts. The rearrangement links TRBV6-2 or TRBV6-3 to TRBJ2-5, with D possibly called TRBD1 or TRBD2 (5 bases each). The germline gives CDR1 MNHEY, CDR2 SVGEGT. The CDR3 runs 13 residues. Deletions cut 7 bases from V and 2 bases from J, with 11 bases between. This chain's CDR3 is CASNRDGQETQYF. The CDR3 nucleotides are TGTGCCAGCAACCGGGACGGGCAAGAGACCCAGTACTTC.

Ten or more counts support this clonotype. The chain has TRBV19 and TRBJ2-1, with TRBD1 identical over 12 bases. CDR3 length: 16 residues. CDR1 and CDR2 from the germline V gene are LNHDA and SQIVND (reference sequence). Trimming at V came to 3 bases and at J to 7 bases, leaving 7 bases not matched to a gene. The CDR3 nucleotides are TGTGCCAGTAGTATCCCGGGACAGGGGGCAGGGAATGAGCAGTTCTTC. It codes for CASSIPGQGAGNEQFF.

This clonotype was counted between two and nine times. This sequence joins TRBV7-9 and TRBJ2-4, with D perhaps being TRBD1 or TRBD2 (6 bases each). Trimming took off 1 base at V and 8 bases at J, with 12 bases between the two ends. The germline gives CDR1 SEHNR, CDR2 FQNEAQ (reference sequence). This CDR3 spans 14 amino acids. The CDR3 is CASSLEGGRYIQYF. In DNA form, the CDR3 reads TGTGCCAGCAGCTTAGAAGGGGGGAGGTACATTCAGTACTTC.

This clonotype was observed at least ten times. The gene calls are TRBV6-5 and TRBJ2-1, with TRBD2 matching 9 bases. Germline CDR1 reads MNHEY; CDR2 reads SVGAGI. V was clipped by 7 bases and J by 7 bases; unmatched bases: 11. The CDR3 is made up of 15 amino acids. The CDR3 DNA sequence: TGTGCCAGCAATCAACCGGGACTAGCTGGAAATGAGCAGTTCTTC. Translating gives CASNQPGLAGNEQFF.

This clonotype has at least ten counts. This chain connects TRBV6-4 to TRBJ2-2; no clear D. V lost 4 bases to trimming and J lost 1 base, with 10 bases between them. From germline, CDR1 is MRHNA and CDR2 SNTAGT. This CDR3 contains 15 residues. CDR3 DNA sequence: TGTGCCAGCAGTGCGGCAGACCTGAACACCGGGGAGCTGTTTTTT. Residues: CASSAADLNTGELFF.

This clonotype turned up a few times. This rearrangement joins TRBV10-2 to TRBJ2-1; a weak D match, TRBD1 (5 bases). CDR1 WSHSY and CDR2 SAAADI come from the germline V gene. There are 16 residues in the CDR3. Deletions cut 4 bases from V and 3 bases from J, with 16 bases between. The CDR3 protein is CASSGALSGNYNEQFF. The CDR3 bases are TGCGCCAGCAGTGGCGCGTTATCAGGGAACTACAATGAGCAGTTCTTC.

This clonotype has only a few counts. The V and J genes are TRBV20-1 and TRBJ2-1, with TRBD1 as a possible D gene (5 bases). Germline-derived CDR1 and CDR2 are DFQATT and SNEGSKA (reference sequence). This CDR3 has 12 residues. The V and J ends lost 3 bases and 6 bases respectively, with 9 bases between them. CDR3 protein: CSASSRGNEQFF. CDR3 DNA: TGCAGTGCTAGCTCTAGGGGCAATGAGCAGTTCTTC.

Ten or more counts support this clonotype. The chain uses TRBV6-2 or TRBV6-3 and TRBJ2-1; D ambiguous. This CDR3 comprises 10 residues. Trimming stripped 8 bases from V and 6 bases from J, with 5 bases between. Germline V gene data show CDR1 as MNHEY and CDR2 as SVGEGT. The chain's CDR3 is CASGSNEQFF. The CDR3 region has the DNA TGTGCCAGCGGTAGCAATGAGCAGTTCTTC.

This clonotype appeared many times. This chain joins TRBV28 and TRBJ2-1; TRBD1 matches at 8 bases. V shed 10 bases and J 1 base; nucleotides not matched to a gene: 6. The CDR3 loop spans 14 amino acids. CDR1 and CDR2 (germline): MDHEN, SYDVKM. The DNA for the CDR3 is TGTGCCACCATCAGACAGGGGTCCTACAATGAGCAGTTCTTC. Its translation: CATIRQGSYNEQFF. Full variable domain (remainder filled in from reference TRBV28 and TRBJ2-1): DVKVTQSSRYLVKRTGEKVFLECVQDMDHENMFWYRQDPGLGLRLIYFSYDVKMKEKGDIPEGYSVSREKKERFSLILESASTNQTSMYLCATIRQGSYNEQFFGPGTRLTVL.

This clonotype has ten or more counts. The chain carries TRBV24-1 and TRBJ2-6, with D unclear. The CDR3 sequence is 15 residues long. Germline assignment: CDR1 KGHDR and CDR2 SFDVKD. The V and J ends lost 5 bases and 0 bases respectively, with 7 bases between them. CDR3 DNA: TGTGCCACCAGTGCTAGGCACTCTGGGGCCAACGTCCTGACTTTC. Protein sequence: CATSARHSGANVLTF.

This clonotype was seen ten or more times. The chain couples TRBV27 to TRBJ1-1; D is undetermined. V was clipped by 5 bases and J by 4 bases, with 11 bases between them. The germline V gene encodes CDR1 MNHEY and CDR2 SMNVEV (reference sequence). The CDR3 totals 13 residues. The CDR3 DNA sequence: TGTGCCAGCAGTCCCCTCTTGGGCACTGAAGCTTTCTTT. This codes for CASSPLLGTEAFF.

The chain employs TRBV11-3 and TRBJ2-2; D gene uncertain. Germline V gives CDR1 SGHNT, CDR2 YENEEA. The CDR3 runs 17 residues. Trimming left V 0 bases short and J 0 bases short, with 11 bases between. CDR3 in DNA: TGTGCCAGCAGCTTAGATGGGCGGAGCGCGAACACCGGGGAGCTGTTTTTT. Amino acids: CASSLDGRSANTGELFF. The variable domain in full, with the rest retrieved from reference TRBV11-3 and TRBJ2-2, is EAGVVQSPRYKIIEKKQPVAFWCNPISGHNTLYWYLQNLGQGPELLIRYENEEAVDDSQLPKDRFSAERLKGVDSTLKIQPAELGDSAVYLCASSLDGRSANTGELFFGEGSRLTVL.

The chain recombines TRBV19 with TRBJ2-1; D may be TRBD2 (5 bases). The CDR3 is made up of 12 amino acids. V lost 4 bases and J lost 7, with 8 bases in between. Per the germline V gene, CDR1 is LNHDA and CDR2 is SQIVND (reference sequence). The CDR3 sequence is CASSNIANEQFF. DNA of the CDR3: TGTGCCAGTAGTAATATAGCGAATGAGCAGTTCTTC.

The V gene is TRBV29-1, the J gene TRBJ2-5; 7 bases are shared with TRBD1. The germline CDR1 and CDR2 sequences are SQVTM and ANQGSEA. The CDR3 has 12 amino acids. Trimming cost V 4 bases and J 5 bases; bases outside gene matches: 4. This chain's CDR3 is CSVGGQIETQYF. CDR3 DNA: TGCAGCGTTGGGGGACAGATTGAGACCCAGTACTTC.

Only a few counts were recorded for this clonotype. The gene calls are TRBV20-1 and TRBJ2-7; either TRBD1 or TRBD2 may supply D (5 bases each). V dropped 6 bases and J dropped 4 bases, with 19 bases sitting between them. CDR3 size: 14 residues. Germline CDR1 is DFQATT and CDR2 is SNEGSKA (reference sequence). Here the CDR3 reads CSASPGSGGYEQYF. As DNA, the CDR3 is TGCAGTGCCAGTCCAGGGAGCGGCGGATACGAGCAGTACTTC.

The chain has TRBV9 and TRBJ2-5, with no clear D. Germline values: CDR1 SGDLS, CDR2 YYNGEE. The CDR3 totals 16 residues. V was pared by 4 bases and J by 1 base, with 17 bases between. CDR3 region: CASSPAPLVTQETQYF. The DNA of the CDR3 is TGTGCCAGCAGCCCTGCCCCCCTTGTTACCCAAGAGACCCAGTACTTC.

This clonotype was counted at least ten times. The chain couples TRBV20-1 to TRBJ1-1; D unclear. Trimming took off 4 bases at V and 7 bases at J, with 7 bases between the two ends. The CDR3 has 10 amino acids. From germline, CDR1 is DFQATT and CDR2 SNEGSKA (reference sequence). DNA for the CDR3: TGCAGTGCTAAAGCCATTGAAGCTTTCTTT. Translated: CSAKAIEAFF.

This clonotype appeared a few times. V and J are TRBV20-1 and TRBJ1-2; 9 bases agree with TRBD1. The CDR3 extends over 13 amino acids. Germline lookup yields CDR1 DFQATT and CDR2 SNEGSKA (reference sequence). As DNA, the CDR3 is TGCAGCCCCCCGGGACAGGGATACTATGGCTACACCTTC. Encoded protein: CSPPGQGYYGYTF.

This rearrangement joins TRBV2 to TRBJ2-3; 7 bases are a match to TRBD2. Germline assignment: CDR1 SNHLY and CDR2 FYNNEI. The CDR3 is 12 residues long. Trimming took 8 bases from V and 8 from J; bases not matched to a gene: 7. DNA of the CDR3: TGTGCCAGCGGGAGGGGACCGGGTACGCAGTATTTT. Translating gives CASGRGPGTQYF.

There are a few counts of this clonotype. This chain links TRBV21-1 with TRBJ2-3; the DNA was not used to check the table's D call, TRBD2. TRBV21-1 is recorded as a pseudogene. The CDR3 extends over 18 amino acids. CDR3 sequence reads: CASRDPPTSGRRPDTQYF. In nucleotides, the CDR3 is TGTGCCAGCAGAGATCCACCTACTAGCGGGAGGCGGCCAGATACGCAGTATTTT.

There are a few counts of this clonotype. The chain uses TRBV7-9 and TRBJ1-5; tentatively, D is TRBD1 (5 bases). The germline V gene has CDR1 SEHNR and CDR2 FQNEAQ (reference sequence). This CDR3 spans 14 amino acids. V dropped 5 bases and J dropped 2 bases, with 10 bases sitting between them. In nucleotides, the CDR3 is TGTGCCAGCAGCCGCTCGGGGGGCAATCAGCCCCAGCATTTT. Protein: CASSRSGGNQPQHF.